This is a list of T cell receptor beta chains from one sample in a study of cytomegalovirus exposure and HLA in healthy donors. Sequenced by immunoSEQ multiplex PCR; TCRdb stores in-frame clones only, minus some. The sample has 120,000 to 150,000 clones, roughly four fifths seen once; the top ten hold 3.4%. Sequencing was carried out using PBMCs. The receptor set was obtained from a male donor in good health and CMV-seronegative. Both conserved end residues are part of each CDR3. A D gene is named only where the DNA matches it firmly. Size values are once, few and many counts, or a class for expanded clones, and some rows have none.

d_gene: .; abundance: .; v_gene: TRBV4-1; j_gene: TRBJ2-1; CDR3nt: TGCGCCAGCAGCCAAGGGCGGGACTGGGTTTCTGATGAGCAGTTCTTC; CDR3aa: CASSQGRDWVSDEQFF
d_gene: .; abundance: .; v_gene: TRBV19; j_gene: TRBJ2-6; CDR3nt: TGTGCCAGTAGTAGTCAGGGGCAAGGGGCCAACGTCCTGACTTTC; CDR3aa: CASSSQGQGANVLTF
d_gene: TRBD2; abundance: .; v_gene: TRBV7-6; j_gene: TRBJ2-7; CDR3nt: TGTGCCAGCAGCTTAGCAACCGGGACTAGCGCATACGAGCAGTACTTC; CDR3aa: CASSLATGTSAYEQYF
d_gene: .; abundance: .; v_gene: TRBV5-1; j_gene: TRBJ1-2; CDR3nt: TGCGCCAGCAGCTTGGGGACGGGGCCGGGGGATGGCTACACCTTC; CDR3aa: CASSLGTGPGDGYTF
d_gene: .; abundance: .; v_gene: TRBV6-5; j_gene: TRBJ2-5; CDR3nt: TGTGCCAGCAGTTCACGAAATCTGGACTACCAAGAGACCCAGTACTTC; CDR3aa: CASSSRNLDYQETQYF
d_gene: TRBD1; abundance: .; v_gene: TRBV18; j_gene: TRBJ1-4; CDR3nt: TGTGCCAGCTCACCGGGGCTACGGCAGGGGGCCACTAATGAAAAACTGTTTTTT; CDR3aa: CASSPGLRQGATNEKLFF
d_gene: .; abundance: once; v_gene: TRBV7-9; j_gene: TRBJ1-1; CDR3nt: TGTGCCAGCAGCTTAGCGTCGCGGAACACTGAAGCTTTCTTT; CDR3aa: CASSLASRNTEAFF
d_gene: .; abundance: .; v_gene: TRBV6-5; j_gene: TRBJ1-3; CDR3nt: TGTGCCAGCAGTTACGAGGGGGGGTCTGGAAACACCATATATTTT; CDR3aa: CASSYEGGSGNTIYF
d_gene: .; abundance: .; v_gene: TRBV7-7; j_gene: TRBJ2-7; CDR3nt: TGTGCTAGCAGCTTAGAAGGAGGGGACTACGAGCAGTACTTC; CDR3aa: CASSLEGGDYEQYF
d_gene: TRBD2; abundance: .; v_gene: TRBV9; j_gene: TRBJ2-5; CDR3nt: TGTGCCAGCAGCTTCCCCCGGGGGCGGGGGGGCCTGTCAGAGGCCCAGTACTTC; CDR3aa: CASSFPRGRGGLSEAQYF
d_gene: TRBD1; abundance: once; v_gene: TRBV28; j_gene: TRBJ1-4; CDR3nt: TGTGCCAGCAGTAAACGACAGGGGGCCGAAAAACTGTTTTTT; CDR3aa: CASSKRQGAEKLFF
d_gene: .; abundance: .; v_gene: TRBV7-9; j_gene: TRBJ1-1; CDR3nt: TGTGCCAGCAGCTTATCCGTCGAGAAACAGGGTTTCTTT; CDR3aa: CASSLSVEKQGFF
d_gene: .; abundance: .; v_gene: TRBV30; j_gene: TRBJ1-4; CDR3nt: TGTGCCTGGAGTGAGCCGACAGCAACAACTAATGAAAAACTGTTTTTT; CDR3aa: CAWSEPTATTNEKLFF
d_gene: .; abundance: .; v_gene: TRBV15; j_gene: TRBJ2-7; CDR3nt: TGTGCCACCAGCAGAGACAGGAAGGAGGTTACCTACGAGCAGTACTTC; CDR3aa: CATSRDRKEVTYEQYF
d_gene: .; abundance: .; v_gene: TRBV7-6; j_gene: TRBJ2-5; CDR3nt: TGTGCCAGCAGCTTAGCGCGTGAGACCCAGTACTTC; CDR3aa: CASSLARETQYF
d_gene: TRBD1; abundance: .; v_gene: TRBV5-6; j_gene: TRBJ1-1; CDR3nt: TGTGCCAGCAGCTTGTCCCAGGGGGCGAGCGGGAACACTGAAGCTTTCTTT; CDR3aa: CASSLSQGASGNTEAFF
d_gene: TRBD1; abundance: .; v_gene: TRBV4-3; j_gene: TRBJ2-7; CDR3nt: TGCGCCAGCAGCCAAGACGGGGACAGGCGCTACGAGCAGTACTTC; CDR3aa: CASSQDGDRRYEQYF
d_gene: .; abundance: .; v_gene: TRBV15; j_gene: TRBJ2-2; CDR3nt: TGTGCCACCAGCAGAGATCTCTCAGGGAACACCGGGGAGCTGTTTTTT; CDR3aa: CATSRDLSGNTGELFF
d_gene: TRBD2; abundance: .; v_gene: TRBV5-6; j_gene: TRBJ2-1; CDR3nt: TGTGCCAGCAGCTTGGCGGTATCGGGGGGTTACAATGAGCAGTTCTTC; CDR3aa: CASSLAVSGGYNEQFF
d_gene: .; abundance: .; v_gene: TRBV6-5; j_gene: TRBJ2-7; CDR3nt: TGTGCCAGCAGTTACGCAGGGAAGGTCTACGAGCAGTACTTC; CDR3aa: CASSYAGKVYEQYF
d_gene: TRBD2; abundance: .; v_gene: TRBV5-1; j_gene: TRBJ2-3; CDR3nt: TGCGCCAGCAGCCGAGGCCGGCGGGAGTGGGAAGATACGCAGTATTTT; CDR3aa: CASSRGRREWEDTQYF
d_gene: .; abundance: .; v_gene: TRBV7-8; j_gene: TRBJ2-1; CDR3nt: TGTGCCAGCAGCTTCTACGATGAGCAGTTCTTC; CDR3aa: CASSFYDEQFF
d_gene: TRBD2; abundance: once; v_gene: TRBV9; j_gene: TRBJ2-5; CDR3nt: TGTGCCAGCAGCGTAGCTCTAGCGGGGGGGAAAGAGACCCAGTACTTC; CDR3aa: CASSVALAGGKETQYF
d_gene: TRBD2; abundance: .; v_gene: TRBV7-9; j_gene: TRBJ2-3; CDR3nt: TGTGCCAGCAGCCAATCTAGCGGGGGGAACCCCTACACAGATACGCAGTATTTT; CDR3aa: CASSQSSGGNPYTDTQYF
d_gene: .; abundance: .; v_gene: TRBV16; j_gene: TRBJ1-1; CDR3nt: TGTGCCAGCAGCCTATCACAGGGAATGAACACTGAAGCTTTCTTT; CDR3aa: CASSLSQGMNTEAFF
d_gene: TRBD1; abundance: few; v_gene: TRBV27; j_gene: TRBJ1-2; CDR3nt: TGTGCCAGCAGCCCTACAGGGGCCGCCTCAGCTAACTATGGCTACACCTTC; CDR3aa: CASSPTGAASANYGYTF